What follows describes a single TCR beta chain. The V and J ends lost 1 base and 10 bases, in that order; junction bases with no gene match: 6. Per germline, CDR1 SGDLS and CDR2 YYNGEE. The CDR3 length is 13 residues. The protocol was immunoSEQ multiplex PCR, while the TCRdb copy is restricted to in-frame clones and leaves out a portion. Of 25,000 to 30,000 clones listed, 82% are singletons. These data originate in a study of OX40 agonist ivuxolimab in advanced cancers. The source was CD4+ or CD8+ T cells sorted from blood, collected in a trial of the OX40 agonist ivuxolimab. The sequence was obtained from an adult with an advanced solid tumor such as melanoma, head and neck, liver or kidney cancer. This chain connects TRBV9 to TRBJ1-2; 8 bases are shared with TRBD1. CDR3 residues: CASSVITGGDYTF. The CDR3 nucleotides read TGTGCCAGCAGCGTAATAACAGGGGGGGACTACACCTTC.